The present T cell receptor beta chain was sequenced within a study of identical twins. General study results and limits: Memory repertoires lacked the insertion deficit that abundant cord blood beta clonotypes showed. Where out-of-frame alpha sequences were twin-shared, they showed excess low generation probability.

The V gene's germline CDR1 is SEHNR and CDR2 FQNEAQ (reference sequence). Between the trimmed V and J ends, which lost 1 base and 9 bases, there was a span of 13 bases. The CDR3 has 14 amino acids. A universal primer site was created by template switching, with the cDNA bearing unique molecular identifiers. TCRdb ran MiXCR on the 5' RACE reads and lists one entry per CDR3 protein. The sample yields some 330,000 distinct CDR3 sequences, approximately 9.1% seen once. With respect to this clonotype: Its cognate antigen is unknown.

Specimen: naive T cells sorted from blood. The J gene is TRBJ1-5, the V gene TRBV7-9; possible D gene TRBD1, 5 bases. The receptor was isolated from a woman aged 50 to 60 in good health. The CDR3 here is CASSLDGGIGPQHF. The CDR3 DNA is TGTGCCAGCAGCTTAGACGGGGGGATAGGGCCCCAGCATTTT.